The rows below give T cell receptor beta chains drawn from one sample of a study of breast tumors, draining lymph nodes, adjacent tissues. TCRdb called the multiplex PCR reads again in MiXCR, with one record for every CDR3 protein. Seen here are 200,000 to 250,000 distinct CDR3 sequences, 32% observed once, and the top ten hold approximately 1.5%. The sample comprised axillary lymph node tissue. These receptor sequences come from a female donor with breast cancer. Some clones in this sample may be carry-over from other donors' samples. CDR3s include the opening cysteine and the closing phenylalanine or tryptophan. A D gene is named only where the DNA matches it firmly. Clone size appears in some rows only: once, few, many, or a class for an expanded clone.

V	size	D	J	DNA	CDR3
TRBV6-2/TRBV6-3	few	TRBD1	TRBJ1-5	TGTGCCAGCAGTAGCCGACAGGGGGCACTAAATCAGCCCCAGCATTTT	CASSSRQGALNQPQHF
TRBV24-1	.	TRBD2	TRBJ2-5	TGTGCCACCAGTAGTCCCCGACTAGCGGGAGGGGAGACCCAGTACTTC	CATSSPRLAGGETQYF
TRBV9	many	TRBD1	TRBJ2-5	TGTGCCAGCAGCGTAGGACGGGACAGGCAATTGTACCAAGAGACCCAGTACTTC	CASSVGRDRQLYQETQYF
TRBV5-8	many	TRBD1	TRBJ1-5	TGTGCCAGCAGGGAGAGCAGGGGGCATTCAAAACGAAATCAGCCCCAGCATTTT	CASRESRGHSKRNQPQHF
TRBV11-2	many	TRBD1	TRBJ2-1	TGTGCCAGCAGCTTAGGACAGGGGGGGGTCAATGAGCAGTTCTTC	CASSLGQGGVNEQFF
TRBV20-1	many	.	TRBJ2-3	TGCAGTGCTAGATACCCCCCCCGGGGAGGTTTGGGCACAGATACGCAGTATTTT	CSARYPPRGGLGTDTQYF
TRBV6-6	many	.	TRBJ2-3	TGTGCCAGCAGAAACGACGGCGCAGATACGCAGTATTTT	CASRNDGADTQYF
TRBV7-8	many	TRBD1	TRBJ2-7	TGTGCCAGCAGCTTAGCGGTTCCGGGACAGGGGGCGCAAGAGCAGTACTTC	CASSLAVPGQGAQEQYF
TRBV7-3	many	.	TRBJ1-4	TGTGCCAGCTCTCAAGGGGGTACGGAAAAACTGTTTTTT	CASSQGGTEKLFF
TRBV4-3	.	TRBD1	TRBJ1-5	TGCGCCAGCAGCCAGGGACAGGGGACACATAGCAATCAGCCCCAGCATTTT	CASSQGQGTHSNQPQHF
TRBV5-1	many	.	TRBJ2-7	TGCGCCAGCAGCTTGGGGACTCCTCAATCCTACGAGCAGTACTTC	CASSLGTPQSYEQYF
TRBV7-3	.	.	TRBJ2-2	TGTGCCAGCAGCTTAGGGACGGGGGACGTCCACACCGGGGAGCTGTTTTTT	CASSLGTGDVHTGELFF
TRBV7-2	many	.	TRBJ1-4	TGTGCCAGCAGTCGGAGCGGCAGGGGTAATGAAAAACTGTTTTTT	CASSRSGRGNEKLFF
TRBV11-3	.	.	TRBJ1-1	TGTGCCAGCAGCTACTTCACTGAAGCTTCCTTT	CASSYFTEASF
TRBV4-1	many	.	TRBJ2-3	TGCGCCAGCAGCCAAATCTCGCTTACAGATACGCAGTATTTT	CASSQISLTDTQYF
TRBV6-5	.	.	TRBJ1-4	TGTGCCAGCAGTTCCCTTCCCGACGGACCGATCAACGTGATGAAAAAACTGTTTTTT	CASSSLPDGPINVMKKLFF
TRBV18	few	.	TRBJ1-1	TGTGCCAGCTCACCAGGGGTTGCAGCTTTCTTT	CASSPGVAAFF
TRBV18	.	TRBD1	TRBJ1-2	TGTGCCAGCTCACTAGACAGGGGAAGGAGGTATGGCTACACCTTC	CASSLDRGRRYGYTF
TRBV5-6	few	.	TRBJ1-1	TGTGCCAGCAGACCAAGGGCAACGGCCGTTTACACTGAAGCTTTCTTT	CASRPRATAVYTEAFF
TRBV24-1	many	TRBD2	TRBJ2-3	TGTGCCACCAGTGATCTAGCGGGAGCTGTCCCAGATACGCAGTATTTT	CATSDLAGAVPDTQYF
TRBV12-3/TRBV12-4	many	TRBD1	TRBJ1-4	TGTGCCATAGCGGAGGGGGCGTATAATGAAAAACTGTTTTTT	CAIAEGAYNEKLFF
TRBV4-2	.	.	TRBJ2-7	TGTGCCAGCAGCCAAACACTAGTCCCCGTCACCTACGAGCAGTACTTC	CASSQTLVPVTYEQYF
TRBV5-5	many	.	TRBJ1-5	TGTGCCAGCAGCTTCACCCCGACAGATAGCAATCAGCCCCAGCATTTT	CASSFTPTDSNQPQHF
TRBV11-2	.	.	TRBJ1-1	TGTGCCAGCAGCTTGGAAAGGGTGAACACTGAAGCTTTCTTT	CASSLERVNTEAFF
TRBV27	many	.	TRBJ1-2	TGTGCCAGCAGTTTAGACAGGCTTGGCGATGGCTACACCTTC	CASSLDRLGDGYTF
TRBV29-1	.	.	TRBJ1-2	TGCAGCGGGGGGGAAAACTATGGCTACACCTTC	CSGGENYGYTF
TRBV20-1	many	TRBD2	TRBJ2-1	TGCAGTGCGCCCCGTAGCGGGAGGGCCAATGAGCAGTTCTTC	CSAPRSGRANEQFF
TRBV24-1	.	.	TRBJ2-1	TGTGCCACCCGCGCGCCGATTTCCTACAATGAGCAGTTCTTC	CATRAPISYNEQFF
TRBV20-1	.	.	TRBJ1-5	TGCAGTGCCCCCGGACTAGCGGGAGGCGAGGGGGAGACCCAGCATTTT	CSAPGLAGGEGETQHF
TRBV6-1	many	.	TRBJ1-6	TGTGCCAGCAGTGAATATCGCACAGTCTCCTATAATTCACCCCTCCACTTT	CASSEYRTVSYNSPLHF
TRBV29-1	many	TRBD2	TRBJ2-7	TGCAGCGTTGTACTAGCGGGAGGGCCCTACGAGCAGTACTTC	CSVVLAGGPYEQYF
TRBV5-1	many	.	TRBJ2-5	TGCGCCAGCAGCTCGACCGGCGCCCAAGACACCCAGTACTTC	CASSSTGAQDTQYF
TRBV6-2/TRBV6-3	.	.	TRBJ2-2	TGTGCCAGCAGTCTCCCCCCCCCCGGGGAGCTGTTTTTT	CASSLPPPGELFF
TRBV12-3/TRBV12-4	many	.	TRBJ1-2	TGTGCCAGCAGTGACGGACTAACTAACTATGGCTACACCTTC	CASSDGLTNYGYTF